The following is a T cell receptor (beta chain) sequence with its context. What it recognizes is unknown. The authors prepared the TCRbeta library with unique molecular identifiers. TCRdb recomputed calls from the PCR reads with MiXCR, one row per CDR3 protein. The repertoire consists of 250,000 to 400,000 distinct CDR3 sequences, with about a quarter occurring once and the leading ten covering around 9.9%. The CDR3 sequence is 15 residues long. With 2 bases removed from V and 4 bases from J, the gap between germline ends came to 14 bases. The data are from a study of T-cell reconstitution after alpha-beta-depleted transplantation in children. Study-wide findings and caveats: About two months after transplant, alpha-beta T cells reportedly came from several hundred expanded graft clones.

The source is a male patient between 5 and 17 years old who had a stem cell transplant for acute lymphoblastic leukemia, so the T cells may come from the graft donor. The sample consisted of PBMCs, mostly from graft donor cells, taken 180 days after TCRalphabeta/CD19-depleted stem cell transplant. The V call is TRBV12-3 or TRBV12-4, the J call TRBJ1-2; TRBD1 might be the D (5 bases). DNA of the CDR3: TGTGCCAGCAGTTTACGCCCAGGGACCGTCTATGGCTACACCTTC. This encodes CASSLRPGTVYGYTF.